This passage covers 28 T cell receptor beta chains from one sample sequenced in a study of OX40 agonist ivuxolimab in advanced cancers. Library creation used the immunoSEQ multiplex PCR assay. This immuneACCESS table, as held by TCRdb, lists in-frame sequences with V and J called but not all clones. Of the missing ones, under half trace to an unresolved V gene in checked studies; the others have no known cause. This sample lists just over 9,500 clones; 60% to 70% were detected once. The ten largest account for approximately 24% of the sample. Sequenced material: CD4+ or CD8+ T cells sorted from blood, taken in a trial of the OX40 agonist ivuxolimab. The receptors stem from an adult with an advanced solid tumor such as melanoma, head and neck, liver or kidney cancer.

As regards this clone: Other DNA sequences in this sample translate to the same CDR3. This chain joins TRBV4-1 and TRBJ2-7; 12 bases are shared with TRBD1. Germline V CDR1 and CDR2: MGHRA, YSYEKL. The CDR3 length is 15 residues. Trimming removed 3 bases from V and 4 bases from J; junction bases left unmatched: 4. This chain's CDR3 is CASSQGDRGLYEQYF. The CDR3 nucleotides are TGCGCCAGCAGCCAGGGGGACAGGGGGCTGTACGAGCAGTACTTC.

The V gene is TRBV7-2, the J gene TRBJ2-1, with TRBD1 matching over 8 bases. From germline, CDR1 is SGHTA and CDR2 FQGNSA. With V trimmed by 5 bases and J by 2 bases, 8 bases remained unmatched. This CDR3 contains 16 residues. Written as DNA, the CDR3 is TGTGCCAGCAGCCTCGGACAGGGTGGAACCTACAATGAGCAGTTCTTC. As protein: CASSLGQGGTYNEQFF.

The chain is built from TRBV6-6 and TRBJ2-7; unclear D gene. Germline V gives CDR1 MNHNY, CDR2 SVGAGI (reference sequence). This CDR3 spans 13 amino acids. Trimming pared 2 bases from V and 4 bases from J, leaving 9 bases between. The CDR3 sequence is CASSYPPEYEQYF. In nucleotides, the CDR3 is TGTGCCAGCAGTTACCCCCCCGAGTACGAGCAGTACTTC.

This chain joins TRBV7-9 and TRBJ2-1; 13 bases agree with TRBD2. J was trimmed by 3 bases and V by 3 bases; bases with no gene match: 5. Germline-derived CDR1 and CDR2 are SEHNR and FQNEAQ (reference sequence). This CDR3 region has 17 residues. CDR3 sequence (DNA): TGTGCCAGCAGCTTTACTAGCGGGGGGGCGTTCTACAATGAGCAGTTCTTC. As protein: CASSFTSGGAFYNEQFF.

The rearrangement links TRBV6-5 to TRBJ2-7, with D possibly matching TRBD2 (5 bases). Germline-derived CDR1 and CDR2 are MNHEY and SVGAGI. This CDR3 has 14 residues. Deletions cut 3 bases from V and 7 bases from J, with 16 bases between. CDR3 protein: CASSYVGDRREQYF. Written as DNA, the CDR3 is TGTGCCAGCAGTTATGTGGGAGACCGACGAGAGCAGTACTTC.

This chain uses TRBV19 with TRBJ1-5; no clear D. V was shortened by 3 bases and J by 4 bases, with 13 bases between the two germline ends. Germline CDR1 and CDR2: LNHDA and SQIVND (reference sequence). The CDR3 consists of 15 residues. The chain's CDR3 is CASSIYHSLNQPQHF. The CDR3, as DNA: TGTGCCAGTAGTATCTACCATTCGCTGAATCAGCCCCAGCATTTT.

This chain connects TRBV4-2 to TRBJ2-3; D remains ambiguous. Germline assignment: CDR1 LGHNA and CDR2 YNFKEQ. The CDR3 is 14 amino acids. Trimming pared 3 bases from V and 1 base from J, leaving 8 bases between. The CDR3 protein is CASSQFAGTDTQYF. Here the CDR3 DNA reads TGTGCCAGCAGCCAGTTCGCGGGCACAGATACGCAGTATTTT.

This clone showed up just a few times. The chain recombines TRBV10-1 with TRBJ1-5, with a tentative D call TRBD1 (5 bases). The germline V gene has CDR1 WNHNN and CDR2 SYGVQD (reference sequence). The V and J ends lost 7 bases and 4 bases respectively, with 11 bases between them. This CDR3 comprises 13 residues. CDR3 protein: CASIPGLNQPQHF. In DNA form, the CDR3 reads TGCGCCAGCATCCCAGGGTTGAATCAGCCCCAGCATTTT.

The rearrangement uses TRBV6-6 and TRBJ2-1, with D maybe TRBD2 (6 bases). With 1 base removed from V and 2 bases from J, the gap between germline ends came to 12 bases. Germline CDR1 is MNHNY and CDR2 is SVGAGI (reference sequence). CDR3 length equals 16 residues. The CDR3 spells CASSYFTSLPYNEQFF. The CDR3 nucleotides read TGTGCCAGCAGTTACTTTACTAGCCTCCCCTACAATGAGCAGTTCTTC.

The chain links TRBV6-6 to TRBJ1-1; D perhaps matches TRBD1 (5 bases). This CDR3 is 12 amino acids long. The germline gives CDR1 MNHNY, CDR2 SVGAGI (reference sequence). V was cut by 10 bases and J by 3 bases, with 12 bases left in between. The CDR3 loop reads CANGGGDTEAFF. The CDR3 DNA reads as TGTGCCAACGGGGGTGGGGACACTGAAGCTTTCTTT.

V and J are TRBV28 and TRBJ1-2, with D perhaps matching TRBD1 (5 bases). Trimming removed 6 bases from V and 4 bases from J, with 12 bases in between. CDR3 size: 13 residues. Germline V gives CDR1 MDHEN, CDR2 SYDVKM. CDR3 sequence: CASRLTGGYGYTF. The CDR3 DNA follows: TGTGCCAGCAGACTCACGGGGGGCTATGGCTACACCTTC.

The chain joins TRBV6-5 to TRBJ2-7, with TRBD1 matching 9 bases. V trimming: 6 bases; J trimming: 6 bases; junction bases outside the gene matches: 9. There are 14 residues in the CDR3. Germline CDR1 MNHEY, CDR2 SVGAGI. This chain's CDR3 is CASRPGTGKGEQYF. CDR3 nucleotides: TGTGCCAGCAGACCCGGGACAGGGAAAGGCGAGCAGTACTTC.

The CDR3 bases are TGCGCCAGCAGCCAAAGAGGGATGTCAAGCACAGATACGCAGTATTTT. This sequence encodes CASSQRGMSSTDTQYF. V and J are TRBV4-3 and TRBJ2-3; D is perhaps TRBD2 (5 bases). The CDR3 has 16 residues. Germline V CDR1 and CDR2: LGHNA, YSLEER. The ends were cut back, 2 bases at V and 0 bases at J, with 12 bases in the middle.

This clone was counted only a few times. The chain carries TRBV7-6 and TRBJ1-2, with 11 nucleotides matching TRBD1. The CDR3 runs to 14 residues. The V segment lost 4 bases and the J segment 8 bases; nucleotides outside the gene matches: 6. In germline, CDR1 is SGHVS, CDR2 FNYEAQ. The CDR3 protein is CASSSGQGAKGYTF. The CDR3, as DNA: TGTGCCAGCAGCTCAGGACAGGGGGCGAAAGGCTACACCTTC. The full variable domain, its missing parts supplied by reference TRBV7-6 and TRBJ1-2, is GAGVSQSPRYKVTKRGQDVALRCDPISGHVSLYWYRQALGQGPEFLTYFNYEAQQDKSGLPNDRFSAERPEGSISTLTIQRTEQRDSAMYRCASSSGQGAKGYTFGSGTRLTVV.

This chain uses TRBV14 with TRBJ1-2, with a weak D call TRBD1 (5 bases). The CDR3 consists of 13 residues. Germline V CDR1 and CDR2: SGHDN, FVKESK. V was cut by 2 bases and J by 4 bases, with 8 bases left in between. DNA of the CDR3: TGTGCCAGCAGCCAATCGGGGGGCTATGGCTACACCTTC. The encoded protein is CASSQSGGYGYTF.

J is TRBJ1-2 and V is TRBV25-1, with D possibly TRBD1 on 5 matching bases. This CDR3 region has 14 residues. Trimming shortened V by 1 base and J by 8 bases, and 14 bases separated the two germline ends. Germline loops: CDR1 MGHDK, CDR2 SYGVNS. The CDR3 DNA reads TGTGCCAGCAGTGAATCGGGACCGAACGAAGGCTACACCTTC. Translated: CASSESGPNEGYTF.

This clone appeared a few times. The V and J genes are TRBV7-9 and TRBJ2-5; 10 positions agree with TRBD1. There are 15 residues in the CDR3. V shed 5 bases, J shed 2 bases, and the junction held 5 bases outside the gene matches. CDR1 is SEHNR and CDR2 is FQNEAQ in the germline V gene (reference sequence). The CDR3 coding sequence is TGTGCCAGCAGCCCGCGGGACAGGGGTCAAGAGACCCAGTACTTC. Amino acids: CASSPRDRGQETQYF.

V gene TRBV19 combines with J gene TRBJ1-1, with no clear D. Germline V gene lookup returns CDR1 LNHDA and CDR2 SQIVND (reference sequence). There are 14 residues in the CDR3. The V end was cut by 5 bases, the J end by 4 bases, with 14 bases between. The CDR3 DNA reads as TGTGCCAGTAGTTTGCGGGGTGGGAGCACTGAAGCTTTCTTT. Protein product: CASSLRGGSTEAFF.

The rearrangement joins TRBV10-2 to TRBJ2-3, with D maybe TRBD1 (5 bases). The CDR3 contains 19 residues. V was trimmed by 2 bases and J by 0 bases, leaving 21 bases between them. Germline loops: CDR1 WSHSY, CDR2 SAAADI. CDR3 loop: CASSEAGYQTKFSTDTQYF. The CDR3 coding sequence is TGCGCCAGCAGTGAGGCAGGGTACCAGACAAAATTTAGCACAGATACGCAGTATTTT.

The chain carries TRBV7-9 and TRBJ2-3, with 8 bases identical to TRBD2. The CDR3 totals 16 residues. Losses at the gene ends were 5 bases for V and 2 bases for J; bases not matched to a gene: 9. CDR1 SEHNR and CDR2 FQNEAQ come from the germline V gene (reference sequence). CDR3 sequence (DNA): TGTGCCAGCAGCGGACCCGGGACTAGGGCCACAGATACGCAGTATTTT. This encodes CASSGPGTRATDTQYF.

By its share, this clone is medium-sized. The chain has TRBV19 and TRBJ2-2; D call uncertain. The CDR3 is made up of 15 amino acids. The V gene lost 5 bases and the J gene lost 4 bases, with 14 bases spanning the gap. In germline, CDR1 is LNHDA, CDR2 SQIVND (reference sequence). The CDR3 coding sequence is TGTGCCAGTAGTCCAGGTTCAGGTCCCACCGGGGAGCTGTTTTTT. Translated, it gives CASSPGSGPTGELFF.

This clone was observed a handful of times. The V gene is TRBV9, the J gene TRBJ1-2; D uncertain. The CDR3 runs to 13 residues. The germline CDR1 and CDR2 sequences are SGDLS and YYNGEE. Trimming took off 0 bases at V and 8 bases at J, with 11 bases between the two ends. The CDR3 loop reads CASSVEGPLGYTF. CDR3 DNA sequence: TGTGCCAGCAGCGTAGAAGGCCCTTTGGGCTACACCTTC.

The sample holds a few counts of this clone. The J gene is TRBJ1-4, the V gene TRBV6-1; TRBD1 matches 10 bases. Trimming removed 0 bases from V and 7 bases from J; junction bases left unmatched: 8. The germline gives CDR1 MNHNS, CDR2 SASEGT. The CDR3 runs 17 residues. DNA of the CDR3: TGTGCCAGCAGTGAAGCGGACAGGGGGTCGTGGGGTGAAAAACTGTTTTTT. Translated, it gives CASSEADRGSWGEKLFF.

V usage is TRBV7-4 and J usage is TRBJ2-1; no definite D call. Germline CDR1 SGHVT, CDR2 SQSDAQ. The CDR3 loop spans 13 amino acids. V was pared by 6 bases and J by 9 bases, with 15 bases between. CDR3: CASSLRTPVEQFF. For the CDR3, the DNA is TGTGCCAGCAGTTTAAGGACCCCGGTTGAGCAGTTCTTC.

The chain recombines TRBV21-1 with TRBJ1-1; the D segment call TRBD1 is taken from the table without a DNA check. TRBV21-1 represents a pseudogene. The CDR3 extends over 15 amino acids. In nucleotides, the CDR3 is TGTGCCAGCAGCAGTAGACAGGGGGCGCGCACTGAAGCTTTCTTT. Encoded protein: CASSSRQGARTEAFF.

This clone showed up just a few times. The V and J genes are TRBV7-9 and TRBJ1-1, with 8 bases lining up with TRBD1. Germline V gene sequence: CDR1 SEHNR, CDR2 FQNEAQ (reference sequence). The CDR3 totals 13 residues. The ends lost 6 bases at V and 1 base at J; junction bases unmatched: 1. The CDR3 reads CASRTGGNTEAFF. Written as DNA, the CDR3 is TGTGCCAGCAGAACAGGGGGGAACACTGAAGCTTTCTTT.

The V gene is TRBV28, the J gene TRBJ1-5, with D possibly matching TRBD1 (5 bases). The length of the CDR3 is 15 residues. Germline-derived CDR1 and CDR2 are MDHEN and SYDVKM. V lost 7 bases and J 6 bases, leaving 19 bases between the germline ends. In nucleotides, the CDR3 is TGTGCCAGCATCTCGTCCAGGGATGAAGGTCAGCCCCAGCATTTT. This translates into CASISSRDEGQPQHF.

This chain uses TRBV6-1 with TRBJ2-1; tentative D call: TRBD1 (6 bases). The V end was cut by 1 base, the J end by 3 bases, with 7 bases between. The V gene's germline CDR1 is MNHNS and CDR2 SASEGT. The CDR3 covers 14 residues. CDR3 amino acids: CASSEGQVYNEQFF. The CDR3 DNA sequence: TGTGCCAGCAGTGAAGGACAGGTCTACAATGAGCAGTTCTTC.